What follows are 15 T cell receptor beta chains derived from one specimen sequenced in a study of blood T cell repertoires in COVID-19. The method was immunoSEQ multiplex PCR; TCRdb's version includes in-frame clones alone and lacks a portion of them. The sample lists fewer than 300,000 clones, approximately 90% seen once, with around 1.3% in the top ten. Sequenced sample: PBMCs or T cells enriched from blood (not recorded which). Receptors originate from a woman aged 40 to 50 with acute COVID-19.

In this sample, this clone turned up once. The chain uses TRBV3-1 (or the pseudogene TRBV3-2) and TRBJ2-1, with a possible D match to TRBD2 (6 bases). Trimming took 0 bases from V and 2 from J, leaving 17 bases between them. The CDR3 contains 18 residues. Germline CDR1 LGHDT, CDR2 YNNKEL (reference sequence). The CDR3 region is CASSQDPSWGRPYNEQFF. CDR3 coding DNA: TGTGCCAGCAGCCAAGATCCTAGTTGGGGGAGGCCCTACAATGAGCAGTTCTTC.

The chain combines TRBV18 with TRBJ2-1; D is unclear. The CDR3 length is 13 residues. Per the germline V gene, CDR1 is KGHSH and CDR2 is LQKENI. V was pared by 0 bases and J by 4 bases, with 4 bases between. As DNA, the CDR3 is TGTGCCAGCTCACCACCCTATTACAATGAGCAGTTCTTC. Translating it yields CASSPPYYNEQFF.

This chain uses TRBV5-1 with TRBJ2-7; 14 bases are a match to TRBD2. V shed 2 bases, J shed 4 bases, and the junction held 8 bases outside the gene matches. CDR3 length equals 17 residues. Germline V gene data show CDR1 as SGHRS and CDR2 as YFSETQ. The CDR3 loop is CASSLSGTSGSHYEQYF. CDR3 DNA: TGCGCCAGCAGCTTAAGTGGGACTAGCGGGAGTCATTACGAGCAGTACTTC. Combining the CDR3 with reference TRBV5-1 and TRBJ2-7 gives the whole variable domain KAGVTQTPRYLIKTRGQQVTLSCSPISGHRSVSWYQQTPGQGLQFLFEYFSETQRNKGNFPGRFSGRQFSNSRSEMNVSTLELGDSALYLCASSLSGTSGSHYEQYFGPGTRLTVT.

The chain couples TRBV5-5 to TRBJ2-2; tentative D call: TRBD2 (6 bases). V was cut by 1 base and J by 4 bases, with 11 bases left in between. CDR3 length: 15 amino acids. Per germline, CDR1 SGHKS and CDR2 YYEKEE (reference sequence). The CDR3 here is CASSLLTSSTGELFF. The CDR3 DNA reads TGTGCCAGCAGCTTGCTGACTAGTTCCACCGGGGAGCTGTTTTTT.

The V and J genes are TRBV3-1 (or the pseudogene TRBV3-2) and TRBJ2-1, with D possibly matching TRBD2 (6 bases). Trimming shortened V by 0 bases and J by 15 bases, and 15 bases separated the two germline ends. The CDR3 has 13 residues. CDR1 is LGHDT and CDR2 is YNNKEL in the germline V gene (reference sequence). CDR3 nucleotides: TGTGCCAGCAGCCAAGATTGGGTAGCGGACGCGTTCTTC. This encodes CASSQDWVADAFF.

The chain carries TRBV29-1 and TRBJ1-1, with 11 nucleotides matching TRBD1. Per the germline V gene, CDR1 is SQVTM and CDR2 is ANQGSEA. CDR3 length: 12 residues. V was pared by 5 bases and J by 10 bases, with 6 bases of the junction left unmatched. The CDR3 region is CSVSGQGASAFF. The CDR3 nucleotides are TGCAGCGTTTCCGGACAGGGGGCGTCAGCTTTCTTT.

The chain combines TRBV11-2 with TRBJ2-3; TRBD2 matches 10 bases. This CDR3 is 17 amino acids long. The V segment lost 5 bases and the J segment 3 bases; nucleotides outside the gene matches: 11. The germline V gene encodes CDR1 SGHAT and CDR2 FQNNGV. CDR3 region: CASSPQPAGGRTDTQYF. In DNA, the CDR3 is TGTGCCAGCAGCCCCCAACCAGCGGGAGGGAGGACAGATACGCAGTATTTT.

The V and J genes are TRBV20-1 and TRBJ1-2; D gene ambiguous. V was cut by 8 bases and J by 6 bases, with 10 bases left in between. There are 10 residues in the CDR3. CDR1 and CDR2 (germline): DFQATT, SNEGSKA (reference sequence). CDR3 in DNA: TGCAGTATACTGTCGAATGGCTACACCTTC. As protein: CSILSNGYTF.

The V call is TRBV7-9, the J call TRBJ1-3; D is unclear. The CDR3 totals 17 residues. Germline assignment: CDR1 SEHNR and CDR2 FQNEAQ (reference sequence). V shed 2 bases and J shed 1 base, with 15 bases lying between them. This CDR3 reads CASSLRPALTSGNTIYF. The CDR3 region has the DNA TGTGCCAGCAGCTTAAGGCCCGCTCTGACTTCTGGAAACACCATATATTTT.

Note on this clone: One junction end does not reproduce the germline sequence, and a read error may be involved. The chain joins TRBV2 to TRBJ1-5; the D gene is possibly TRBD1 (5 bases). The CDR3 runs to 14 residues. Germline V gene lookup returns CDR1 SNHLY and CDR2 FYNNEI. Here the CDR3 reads CACSGGGVGQPQHF. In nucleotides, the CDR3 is TGTGCCTGCAGTGGGGGAGGGGTGGGTCAGCCCCAGCATTTT.

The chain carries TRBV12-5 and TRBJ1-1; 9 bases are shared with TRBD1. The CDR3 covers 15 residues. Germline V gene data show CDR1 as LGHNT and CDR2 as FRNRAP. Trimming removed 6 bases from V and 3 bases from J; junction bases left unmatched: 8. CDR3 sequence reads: CASGGDRAGHTEAFF. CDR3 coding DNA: TGTGCTAGTGGAGGGGACAGGGCGGGGCACACTGAAGCTTTCTTT.

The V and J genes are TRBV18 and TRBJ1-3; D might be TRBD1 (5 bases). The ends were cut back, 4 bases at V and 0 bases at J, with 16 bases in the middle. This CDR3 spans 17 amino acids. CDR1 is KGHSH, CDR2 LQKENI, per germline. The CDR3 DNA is TGTGCCAGCTCACTAAAACAGGACACAAGCTCTGGAAACACCATATATTTT. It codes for CASSLKQDTSSGNTIYF.

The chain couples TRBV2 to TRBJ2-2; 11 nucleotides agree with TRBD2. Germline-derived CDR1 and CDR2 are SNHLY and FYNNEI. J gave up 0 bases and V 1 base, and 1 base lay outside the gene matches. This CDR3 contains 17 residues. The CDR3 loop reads CASSEGLAGSNTGELFF. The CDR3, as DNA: TGTGCCAGCAGTGAAGGACTAGCGGGGTCGAACACCGGGGAGCTGTTTTTT.

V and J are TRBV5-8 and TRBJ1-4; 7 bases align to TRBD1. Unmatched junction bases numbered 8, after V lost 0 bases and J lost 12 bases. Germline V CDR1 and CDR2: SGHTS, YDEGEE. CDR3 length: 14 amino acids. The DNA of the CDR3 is TGTGCCAGCAGCTTGGGTCGGACAGGCCTTCAACTGTTTTTT. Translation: CASSLGRTGLQLFF.

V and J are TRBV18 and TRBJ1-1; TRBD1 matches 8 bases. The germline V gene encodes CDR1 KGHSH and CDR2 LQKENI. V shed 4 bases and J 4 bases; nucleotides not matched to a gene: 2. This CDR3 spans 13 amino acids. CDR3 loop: CASSRTGGTEAFF. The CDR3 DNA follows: TGTGCCAGCTCACGAACAGGGGGCACTGAAGCTTTCTTT.